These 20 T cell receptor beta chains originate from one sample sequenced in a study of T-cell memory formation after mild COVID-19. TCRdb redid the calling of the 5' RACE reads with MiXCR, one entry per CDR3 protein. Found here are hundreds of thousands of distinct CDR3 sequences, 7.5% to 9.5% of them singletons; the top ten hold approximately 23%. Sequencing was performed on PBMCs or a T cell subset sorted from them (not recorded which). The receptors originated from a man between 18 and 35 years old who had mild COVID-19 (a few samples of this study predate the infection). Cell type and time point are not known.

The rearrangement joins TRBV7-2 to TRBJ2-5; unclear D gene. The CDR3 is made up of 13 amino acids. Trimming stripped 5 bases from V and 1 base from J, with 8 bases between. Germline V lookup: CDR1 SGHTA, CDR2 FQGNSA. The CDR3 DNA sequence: TGTGCCAGCAGCCGACATTTCCAAGAGACCCAGTACTTC. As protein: CASSRHFQETQYF.

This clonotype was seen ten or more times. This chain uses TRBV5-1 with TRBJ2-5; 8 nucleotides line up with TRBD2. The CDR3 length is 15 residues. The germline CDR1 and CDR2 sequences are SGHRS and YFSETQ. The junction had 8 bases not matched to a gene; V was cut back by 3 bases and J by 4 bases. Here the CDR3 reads CASSSNGGGRETQYF. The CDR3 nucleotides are TGCGCCAGCAGCTCCAACGGGGGGGGCCGAGAGACCCAGTACTTC.

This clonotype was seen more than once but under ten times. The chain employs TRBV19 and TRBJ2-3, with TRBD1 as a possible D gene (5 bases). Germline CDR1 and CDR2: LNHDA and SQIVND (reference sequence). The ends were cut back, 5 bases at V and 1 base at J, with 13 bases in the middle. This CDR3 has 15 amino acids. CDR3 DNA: TGTGCCAGTAGTCCCCGACCGACAGGCACAGATACGCAGTATTTT. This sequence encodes CASSPRPTGTDTQYF.

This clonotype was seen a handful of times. The DNA for the CDR3 is TGCGCCAGCAAGTCTATCCGGGAGGGGACCCAGTACTTC. Amino acid sequence: CASKSIREGTQYF. This chain links TRBV4-1 with TRBJ2-5; 8 bases fit TRBD2. The V segment lost 7 bases and the J segment 7 bases; nucleotides outside the gene matches: 8. Germline V lookup: CDR1 MGHRA, CDR2 YSYEKL. The CDR3 extends over 13 amino acids.

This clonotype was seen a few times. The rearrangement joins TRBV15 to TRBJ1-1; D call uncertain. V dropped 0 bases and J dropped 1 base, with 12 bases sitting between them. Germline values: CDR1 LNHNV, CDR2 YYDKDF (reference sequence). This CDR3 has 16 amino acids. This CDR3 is CATSRDHAGPNTEAFF. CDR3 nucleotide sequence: TGTGCCACCAGCAGAGATCACGCAGGCCCGAACACTGAAGCTTTCTTT.

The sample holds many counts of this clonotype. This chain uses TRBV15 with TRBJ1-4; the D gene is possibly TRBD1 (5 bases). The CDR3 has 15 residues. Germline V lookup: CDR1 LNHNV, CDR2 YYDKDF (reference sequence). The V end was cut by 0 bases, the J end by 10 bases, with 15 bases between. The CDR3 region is CATSRDEKGKVKLFF. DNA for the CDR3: TGTGCCACCAGCAGAGATGAGAAGGGGAAGGTAAAACTGTTTTTT.

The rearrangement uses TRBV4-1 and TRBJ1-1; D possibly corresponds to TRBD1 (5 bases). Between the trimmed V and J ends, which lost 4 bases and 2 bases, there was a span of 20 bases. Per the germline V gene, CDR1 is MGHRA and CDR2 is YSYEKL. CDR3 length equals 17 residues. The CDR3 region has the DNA TGCGCCAGCAGCCTCCCCCGCATAGGGGATGGAAACACTGAAGCTTTCTTT. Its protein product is CASSLPRIGDGNTEAFF.

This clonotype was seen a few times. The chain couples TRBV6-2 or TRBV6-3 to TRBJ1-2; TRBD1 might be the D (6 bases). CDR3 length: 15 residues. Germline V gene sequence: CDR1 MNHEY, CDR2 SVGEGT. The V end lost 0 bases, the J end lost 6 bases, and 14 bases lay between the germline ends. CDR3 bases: TGTGCCAGCAGTTACTCGAGGGGGACCCTCGATGGCTACACCTTC. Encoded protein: CASSYSRGTLDGYTF.

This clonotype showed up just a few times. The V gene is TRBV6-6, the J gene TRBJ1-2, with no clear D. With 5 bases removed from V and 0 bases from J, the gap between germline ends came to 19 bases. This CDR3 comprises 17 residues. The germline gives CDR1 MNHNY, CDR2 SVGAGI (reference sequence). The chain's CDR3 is CASSPRETATANYGYTF. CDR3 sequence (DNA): TGTGCCAGCAGTCCCCGGGAGACCGCTACAGCTAACTATGGCTACACCTTC.

The CDR3: CASSTVETQYF. CDR3 DNA: TGTGCCAGCAGCACGGTGGAGACCCAGTACTTC. The chain carries TRBV7-9 and TRBJ2-5; D ambiguous. Between the trimmed V and J ends, which lost 5 bases and 5 bases, there was a span of 6 bases. Germline values: CDR1 SEHNR, CDR2 FQNEAQ (reference sequence). The CDR3 sequence is 11 residues long.

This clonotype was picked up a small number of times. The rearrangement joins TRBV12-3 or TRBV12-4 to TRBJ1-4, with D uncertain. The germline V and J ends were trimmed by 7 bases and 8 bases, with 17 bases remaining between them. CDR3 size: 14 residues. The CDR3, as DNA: TGTGCCAGCACCTCGGGAACAACGCCGGAAAAACTGTTTTTT. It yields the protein CASTSGTTPEKLFF.

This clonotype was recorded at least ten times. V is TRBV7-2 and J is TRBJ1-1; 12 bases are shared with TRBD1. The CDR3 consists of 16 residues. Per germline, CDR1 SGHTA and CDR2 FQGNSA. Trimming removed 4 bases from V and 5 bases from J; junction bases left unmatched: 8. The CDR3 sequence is CASSSGQGAGGTEAFF. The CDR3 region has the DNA TGTGCCAGCAGCTCGGGACAGGGGGCTGGGGGGACTGAAGCTTTCTTT. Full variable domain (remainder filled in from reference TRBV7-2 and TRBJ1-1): GAGVSQSPSNKVTEKGKDVELRCDPISGHTALYWYRQSLGQGLEFLIYFQGNSAPDKSGLPSDRFSAERTGGSVSTLTIQRTQQEDSAVYLCASSSGQGAGGTEAFFGQGTRLTVV.

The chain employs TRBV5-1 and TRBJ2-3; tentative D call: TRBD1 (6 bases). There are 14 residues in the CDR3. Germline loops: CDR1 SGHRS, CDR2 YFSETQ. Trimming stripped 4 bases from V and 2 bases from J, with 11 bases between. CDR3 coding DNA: TGCGCCAGCAGCCCAGGACAGACCACAGATACGCAGTATTTT. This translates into CASSPGQTTDTQYF. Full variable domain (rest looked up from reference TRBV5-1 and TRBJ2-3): KAGVTQTPRYLIKTRGQQVTLSCSPISGHRSVSWYQQTPGQGLQFLFEYFSETQRNKGNFPGRFSGRQFSNSRSEMNVSTLELGDSALYLCASSPGQTTDTQYFGPGTRLTVL.

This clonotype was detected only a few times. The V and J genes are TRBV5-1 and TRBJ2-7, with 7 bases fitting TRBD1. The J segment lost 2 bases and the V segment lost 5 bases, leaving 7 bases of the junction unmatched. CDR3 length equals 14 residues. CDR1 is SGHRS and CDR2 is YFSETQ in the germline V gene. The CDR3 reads CASRRTGGTYEQYF. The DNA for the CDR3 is TGCGCCAGCAGGAGGACAGGAGGTACCTACGAGCAGTACTTC.

CDR3 in DNA: TGCAGTGCTAGAGATACCCAGGGAGGAAAACTGTTTTTT. Translated, it gives CSARDTQGGKLFF. The chain links TRBV20-1 to TRBJ1-4; perhaps TRBD1 as D (5 bases). Per germline, CDR1 DFQATT and CDR2 SNEGSKA (reference sequence). The CDR3 has 13 residues. With 0 bases removed from V and 10 bases from J, the gap between germline ends came to 12 bases.

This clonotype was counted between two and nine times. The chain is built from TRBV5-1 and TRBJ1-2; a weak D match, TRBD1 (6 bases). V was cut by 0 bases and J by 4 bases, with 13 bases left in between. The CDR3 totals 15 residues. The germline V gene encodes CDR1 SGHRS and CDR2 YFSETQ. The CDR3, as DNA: TGCGCCAGCAGCTTGGAGGTACAGGGCCCCTATGGCTACACCTTC. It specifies CASSLEVQGPYGYTF.

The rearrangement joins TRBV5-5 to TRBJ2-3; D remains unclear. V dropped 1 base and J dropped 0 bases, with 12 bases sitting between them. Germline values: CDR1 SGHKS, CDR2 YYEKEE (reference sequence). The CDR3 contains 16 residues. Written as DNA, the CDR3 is TGTGCCAGCAGCTTGCCACTGATCGCCAGCACAGATACGCAGTATTTT. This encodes CASSLPLIASTDTQYF.

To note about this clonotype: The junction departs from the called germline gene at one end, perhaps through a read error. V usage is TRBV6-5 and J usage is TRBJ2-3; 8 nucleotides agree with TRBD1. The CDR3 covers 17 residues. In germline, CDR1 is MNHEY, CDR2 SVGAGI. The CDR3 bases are TGTGCCAGCAGTTACTCAGGGATAGGACAGGGTACAGATACGAAGTATTTT. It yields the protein CASSYSGIGQGTDTKYF.

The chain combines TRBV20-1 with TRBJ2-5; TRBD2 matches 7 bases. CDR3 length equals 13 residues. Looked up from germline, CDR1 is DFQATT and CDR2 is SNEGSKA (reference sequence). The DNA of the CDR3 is TGCAGAATAGAGAGCGGGGTCTCCGGGACCCAGTACTTC. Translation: CRIESGVSGTQYF.

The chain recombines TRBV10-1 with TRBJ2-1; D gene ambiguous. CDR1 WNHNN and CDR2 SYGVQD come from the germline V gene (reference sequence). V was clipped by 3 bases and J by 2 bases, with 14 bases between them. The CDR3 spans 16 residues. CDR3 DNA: TGCGCCAGCAGTGATTTGGGCCGTACCGCCTACAATGAGCAGTTCTTC. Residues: CASSDLGRTAYNEQFF.